The 2 T cell receptor beta chains below all came from one sample that was sequenced in a study of control samples from healthy donors and cancer patients. TCRdb keeps only in-frame clones here, not all; method: immunoSEQ multiplex PCR. The sample carries roughly 220,000 clones, 85% to 95% recorded once. Sequenced material: blood. The receptors originated from a man in his fifties in good health.

The CDR3 loop is CASSQDILAGKVSQYF. CDR3 in DNA: TGCGCCAGCAGCCAAGATATACTAGCGGGGAAGGTTAGTCAGTACTTC. The chain recombines TRBV4-1 with TRBJ2-5, with 10 bases that match TRBD2. CDR1 is MGHRA, CDR2 YSYEKL, per germline. This CDR3 has 16 amino acids. Trimming removed 0 bases from V and 11 bases from J; junction bases left unmatched: 12.

CDR3 loop: CASSSRTGNRVTEAFF. The DNA for the CDR3 is TGTGCCAGCAGCTCGAGGACAGGGAATAGGGTCACTGAAGCTTTCTTT. The chain has TRBV7-3 and TRBJ1-1; 8 bases align to TRBD1. The trim removed 4 bases at V and 4 bases at J, leaving 11 bases unmatched. This CDR3 is built from 16 residues. From germline, CDR1 is SGHTA and CDR2 FQGTGA.